This T cell receptor (beta chain) originates from a study of T cells after yellow fever vaccination. Study in general: Preparation of the low-cell-number fractions used SMART-Seq v4 Ultra Low Input. Study results and caveats: In post-booster samples, most primary-vaccination clones reappeared (roughly 96% CD4, about 90% CD8).

TCRdb itself ran the 5' RACE reads through MiXCR, one entry per CDR3 protein. The sample includes over 300,000 distinct CDR3 sequences, 3.6% of them seen just once. Trimming took 9 bases from V and 0 from J; bases not matched to a gene: 5. The length of the CDR3 is 14 residues. Germline CDR1 reads SGHRS; CDR2 reads YFSETQ. In this sample, this clonotype turned up many times. Its antigen is not identified. V is TRBV5-1 and J is TRBJ2-1; TRBD2 matches 8 bases. The receptor was derived from a man aged 18 to 30 who received the YFV17D yellow fever vaccine. The sequencing used PBMCs, collected on the day of the yellow fever booster vaccination. CDR3 DNA: TGCGCCACCTCGGGGGGGAACTCCTACAATGAGCAGTTCTTC. The encoded protein is CATSGGNSYNEQFF. Full variable domain (rest looked up from reference TRBV5-1 and TRBJ2-1): KAGVTQTPRYLIKTRGQQVTLSCSPISGHRSVSWYQQTPGQGLQFLFEYFSETQRNKGNFPGRFSGRQFSNSRSEMNVSTLELGDSALYLCATSGGNSYNEQFFGPGTRLTVL.